The 24 T cell receptor beta chains in this list originate from one sample, sequenced in a study of blood T cell repertoires in COVID-19. Only in-frame clones appear in the TCRdb table, and some are missing; sequencing was by immunoSEQ multiplex PCR. The sample contains more than 350,000 clones, approximately 91% of which appear only once. Sequenced input: PBMCs or T cells enriched from blood (not recorded which). These receptors were obtained from a woman between 18 and 29 years old who had been exposed to COVID-19.

This chain uses TRBV6-4 with TRBJ2-2; 10 nucleotides line up with TRBD2. J lost 6 bases, V lost 3 bases, and 10 bases had no gene match. Per germline, CDR1 MRHNA and CDR2 SNTAGT. The CDR3 contains 17 residues. The CDR3 reads CASSEDKAGGPSGELFF. CDR3 in DNA: TGTGCCAGCAGTGAAGACAAAGCGGGAGGGCCGTCCGGGGAGCTGTTTTTT.

This chain joins TRBV11-2 and TRBJ2-7; TRBD1 matches 7 bases. The CDR3 sequence is 15 residues long. Germline V gene lookup returns CDR1 SGHAT and CDR2 FQNNGV. V shed 5 bases, J shed 4 bases, and the junction held 11 bases outside the gene matches. CDR3 region: CASSTTRTGRYEQYF. As DNA, the CDR3 is TGTGCCAGCAGCACTACTAGGACAGGACGATACGAGCAGTACTTC.

This clone has only a few counts. The rearrangement joins TRBV28 to TRBJ2-7; a weak D match, TRBD2 (6 bases). There are 16 residues in the CDR3. The V end lost 1 base, the J end lost 0 bases, and 13 bases lay between the germline ends. Germline V gene sequence: CDR1 MDHEN, CDR2 SYDVKM. The CDR3 loop reads CASSLLGGASSYEQYF. DNA of the CDR3: TGTGCCAGCAGTTTATTGGGCGGGGCGAGCTCCTACGAGCAGTACTTC.

This chain uses TRBV3-1 (or the pseudogene TRBV3-2) with TRBJ2-6, with TRBD1 matching 10 bases. Germline V CDR1 and CDR2: LGHDT, YNNKEL (reference sequence). The CDR3 is 17 amino acids. The V gene end was trimmed by 4 bases and the J gene end by 3 bases; junction bases not matched to a gene: 6. The CDR3 reads CASSRQGASGGANVLTF. The CDR3 DNA sequence: TGTGCCAGCAGCCGACAGGGGGCTTCGGGTGGGGCCAACGTCCTGACTTTC.

The chain uses TRBV23-1 and TRBJ1-5; TRBD1 matches 7 bases. TRBV23-1 qualifies as an ORF whose function is uncertain. Losses at the gene ends were 1 base for V and 0 bases for J; bases not matched to a gene: 3. CDR3 length: 16 residues. The CDR3 is CASSQYEGASNQPQHF. In nucleotides, the CDR3 is TGCGCCAGCAGTCAATATGAGGGGGCTAGCAATCAGCCCCAGCATTTT.

This chain connects TRBV28 to TRBJ2-7, with a tentative D call TRBD2 (7 bases). Germline lookup yields CDR1 MDHEN and CDR2 SYDVKM. The length of the CDR3 is 15 residues. The V end was cut by 1 base, the J end by 3 bases, with 13 bases between. CDR3 sequence reads: CASSLSGGGIYEQYF. CDR3 coding DNA: TGTGCCAGCAGTTTATCTGGCGGGGGCATCTACGAGCAGTACTTC.

The chain uses TRBV23-1 and TRBJ2-7; 8 bases align to TRBD1. TRBV23-1 is classed as an ORF, of uncertain function. The CDR3 has 15 residues. V trimming: 4 bases; J trimming: 7 bases; junction bases outside the gene matches: 12. This CDR3 is CASSPGTGALLEQYF. The CDR3 DNA sequence: TGCGCCAGCAGTCCGGGGACAGGCGCCCTCCTGGAGCAGTACTTC.

This rearrangement joins TRBV4-3 to TRBJ2-7, with 12 bases matching TRBD1. The CDR3 runs 14 residues. With V trimmed by 5 bases and J by 4 bases, 3 bases remained unmatched. Germline-derived CDR1 and CDR2 are LGHNA and YSLEER. CDR3 region: CASSWDRGPYEQYF. The CDR3 DNA reads TGCGCCAGCAGCTGGGACAGGGGGCCATACGAGCAGTACTTC.

The V call is TRBV6-1, the J call TRBJ1-2; weak D call: TRBD1 (6 bases). The CDR3 runs to 14 residues. Germline V lookup: CDR1 MNHNS, CDR2 SASEGT. V dropped 3 bases and J dropped 4 bases, with 12 bases sitting between them. This CDR3 is CASSDRGLIYGYTF. The CDR3 DNA reads TGTGCCAGCAGTGACAGGGGCCTTATCTATGGCTACACCTTC.

The rearrangement joins TRBV28 to TRBJ2-7, with TRBD2 identical over 12 bases. This CDR3 has 17 residues. The V segment lost 9 bases and the J segment 5 bases; nucleotides outside the gene matches: 17. Germline V gene sequence: CDR1 MDHEN, CDR2 SYDVKM. This CDR3 is CASPLSNQTSGRNEQYF. For the CDR3, the DNA is TGTGCCAGTCCTTTGAGTAACCAGACTAGCGGGAGAAACGAGCAGTACTTC.

The chain has TRBV7-8 and TRBJ2-7, with 10 bases matching TRBD2. Per the germline V gene, CDR1 is SGHVS and CDR2 is FQNEAQ. The CDR3 runs 16 residues. After removal of 5 bases from V and 6 bases from J, the junction contained 13 bases not matched to a gene. CDR3 nucleotides: TGTGCCAGCAGCCCCCAAGGGACTAGCGCAACCCTCGAGCAGTACTTC. It codes for CASSPQGTSATLEQYF.

The chain combines TRBV14 with TRBJ2-7; tentatively, D is TRBD2 (5 bases). Germline values: CDR1 SGHDN, CDR2 FVKESK. This CDR3 has 15 amino acids. Trimming removed 2 bases from V and 4 bases from J, with 15 bases in between. CDR3: CASSQYGPPGYEQYF. DNA for the CDR3: TGTGCCAGCAGCCAATACGGGCCTCCGGGGTACGAGCAGTACTTC.

The CDR3 is CSASQTSGSTGELFF. The CDR3 DNA sequence: TGCAGTGCTAGTCAGACTAGCGGGAGCACCGGGGAGCTGTTTTTT. V is TRBV20-1 and J is TRBJ2-2, with TRBD2 identical over 12 bases. This CDR3 is built from 15 residues. Germline CDR1 is DFQATT and CDR2 is SNEGSKA (reference sequence). With 3 bases clipped from V and 4 bases from J, the junction kept 3 bases outside the gene matches.

The chain joins TRBV19 to TRBJ2-7; possibly TRBD1 for D (5 bases). Germline lookup yields CDR1 LNHDA and CDR2 SQIVND (reference sequence). Trimming took off 3 bases at V and 3 bases at J, with 12 bases between the two ends. The CDR3 has 14 amino acids. Here the CDR3 DNA reads TGTGCCAGTAGTATGTGGGGCGGTAGCTACGAGCAGTACTTC. Amino acid sequence: CASSMWGGSYEQYF.

The chain employs TRBV6-2 or TRBV6-3 and TRBJ1-1, with D tentatively TRBD1 (6 bases). CDR1 and CDR2 from the germline V gene are MNHEY and SVGEGT. V lost 6 bases and J 11 bases, leaving 16 bases between the germline ends. The CDR3 length is 12 residues. CDR3 nucleotides: TGTGCCAGCAGCCTAGGGGGTCCTCTGGCTTTCTTT. As protein: CASSLGGPLAFF.

V gene TRBV5-6 combines with J gene TRBJ2-1, with 8 bases identical to TRBD2. The CDR3 length is 16 residues. V lost 0 bases to trimming and J lost 7 bases; unmatched junction nucleotides: 9. Germline V CDR1 and CDR2: SGHDT, YYEEEE. The CDR3 loop reads CASSLDSGGATNEQFF. CDR3 sequence (DNA): TGTGCCAGCAGCTTGGATTCCGGGGGGGCCACGAATGAGCAGTTCTTC.

The chain uses TRBV18 and TRBJ2-7; 7 bases are shared with TRBD1. CDR1 is KGHSH and CDR2 is LQKENI in the germline V gene. The CDR3 is made up of 13 amino acids. The V segment lost 3 bases and the J segment 2 bases; nucleotides outside the gene matches: 1. The CDR3 reads CASSPGTAYEQYF. In DNA form, the CDR3 reads TGTGCCAGCTCACCCGGGACAGCCTACGAGCAGTACTTC.

The V call is TRBV18, the J call TRBJ2-6, with 10 bases identical to TRBD2. This CDR3 is built from 19 residues. The trim removed 1 base at V and 3 bases at J, leaving 9 bases unmatched. CDR1 and CDR2 (germline): KGHSH, LQKENI. The CDR3 sequence: CASSPRPASGRDGANVLTF. CDR3 DNA: TGTGCCAGCTCACCACGCCCGGCTAGCGGGAGAGATGGGGCCAACGTCCTGACTTTC.

V is TRBV19 and J is TRBJ2-7; possibly TRBD1 for D (6 bases). The germline V gene encodes CDR1 LNHDA and CDR2 SQIVND (reference sequence). V was clipped by 3 bases and J by 5 bases, with 17 bases between them. CDR3 length: 15 residues. The CDR3 DNA is TGTGCCAGTAGTATCTCAATAGGGCAGGGGAACGAGCAGTACTTC. This encodes CASSISIGQGNEQYF. Drawing the rest from reference TRBV19 and TRBJ2-7, the complete variable domain is DGGITQSPKYLFRKEGQNVTLSCEQNLNHDAMYWYRQDPGQGLRLIYYSQIVNDFQKGDIAEGYSVSREKKESFPLTVTSAQKNPTAFYLCASSISIGQGNEQYFGPGTRLTVT.

CDR3 amino acids: CASRHRGGGYTF. The CDR3 nucleotides are TGTGCCAGCAGACACAGGGGAGGTGGCTACACCTTC. The rearrangement links TRBV12-3 or TRBV12-4 to TRBJ1-2, with 7 bases lining up with TRBD1. V was pared by 6 bases and J by 7 bases, with 5 bases of the junction left unmatched. This CDR3 region has 12 residues.

The V gene is TRBV6-5, the J gene TRBJ1-2, with D uncertain. The CDR3 spans 11 residues. V lost 8 bases and J 1 base, leaving 5 bases between the germline ends. Germline CDR1 MNHEY, CDR2 SVGAGI. CDR3 protein: CASRVNYGYTF. In DNA, the CDR3 is TGTGCCAGCCGGGTTAACTATGGCTACACCTTC.

The V and J genes are TRBV18 and TRBJ2-5; 9 nucleotides line up with TRBD2. CDR1 KGHSH and CDR2 LQKENI come from the germline V gene. The CDR3 has 15 amino acids. V lost 1 base to trimming and J lost 2 bases; unmatched junction nucleotides: 2. The CDR3 loop reads CASSPQRGVQETQYF. The CDR3 region has the DNA TGTGCCAGCTCACCACAGCGGGGGGTACAAGAGACCCAGTACTTC.

This chain's CDR3 is CASTLGGSSSYNEQFF. CDR3 sequence (DNA): TGTGCCAGCACCCTTGGCGGGTCGAGCTCCTACAATGAGCAGTTCTTC. The chain couples TRBV28 to TRBJ2-1, with a possible D match to TRBD2 (5 bases). V lost 7 bases to trimming and J lost 0 bases, with 16 bases between them. Looked up from germline, CDR1 is MDHEN and CDR2 is SYDVKM. The CDR3 spans 16 residues.

J is TRBJ2-7 and V is TRBV5-1, with 9 bases that match TRBD2. The V segment lost 0 bases and the J segment 2 bases; nucleotides outside the gene matches: 6. Germline CDR1 reads SGHRS; CDR2 reads YFSETQ. The CDR3 is 16 amino acids. CDR3 sequence reads: CASSLVKSGRPYEQYF. The CDR3 DNA reads TGCGCCAGCAGCTTGGTTAAGAGCGGGAGGCCCTACGAGCAGTACTTC.